This entry lists 18 T cell receptor beta chains sequenced from one sample in a study of shared clonotypes between healthy human individuals. Measured with immunoSEQ multiplex PCR; TCRdb has only the in-frame clones, and not every one. The sample shows 470,000 or so clones, about 85% of them seen only once. The source material was PBMCs. Receptor source: a woman in her thirties or forties in good health. Some clones in this sample may be carry-over from other donors' samples.

As to this clone: This likely reflects a read error, since a far larger clone is one base away. The chain couples TRBV6-5 to TRBJ1-2; D remains unclear. The germline gives CDR1 MNHEY, CDR2 SVGAGI. The CDR3 totals 13 residues. The CDR3 spells CTSSYSRGLGYTF. The DNA for the CDR3 is TGTACCAGCAGTTACTCGAGAGGGTTGGGCTACACCTTC.

As for this clone: A far larger clone differs by one base, so this is likely a read error. The chain carries TRBV5-1 and TRBJ2-2; tentatively, D is TRBD1 or TRBD2 (5 bases each). This CDR3 spans 16 amino acids. Germline values: CDR1 SGHRS, CDR2 YFSETQ. The CDR3 spells CASSLVAGRLAGELLF. The CDR3 coding sequence is TGCGCCAGCAGCTTGGTGGCAGGGAGACTGGCCGGGGAGCTGCTTTTT.

This sequence joins TRBV7-2 and TRBJ2-4; no firm D call. Germline CDR1 is SGHTA and CDR2 is FQGNSA. The CDR3 spans 14 residues. The V end lost 2 bases, the J end lost 2 bases, and 7 bases lay between the germline ends. The CDR3 loop reads CASSLSQTKNIQYF. In DNA, the CDR3 is TGTGCCAGCAGCTTATCCCAGACCAAAAACATTCAGTACTTC. Complete variable domain (other parts from reference TRBV7-2 and TRBJ2-4): GAGVSQSPSNKVTEKGKDVELRCDPISGHTALYWYRQSLGQGLEFLIYFQGNSAPDKSGLPSDRFSAERTGGSVSTLTIQRTQQEDSAVYLCASSLSQTKNIQYFGAGTRLSVL.

The chain employs TRBV20-1 and TRBJ2-7; D not resolved. The germline V gene has CDR1 DFQATT and CDR2 SNEGSKA (reference sequence). The CDR3 is 11 residues long. Trimming stripped 4 bases from V and 2 bases from J, with 6 bases between. For the CDR3, the DNA is TGCAGTGCTAATCTCCCCTACGAGCAGTACTTC. Its protein is CSANLPYEQYF.

Concerning this clone itself: Other DNA sequences in this specimen translate into the identical CDR3. The CDR3 loop reads CASSPRTSGSSYNEQFF. The CDR3 DNA follows: TGTGCCAGCAGTCCGAGGACTAGCGGGAGTTCCTACAATGAGCAGTTCTTC. The V and J genes are TRBV28 and TRBJ2-1; 13 bases map to TRBD2. J gave up 1 base and V 5 bases, and 5 bases lay outside the gene matches. The germline V gene encodes CDR1 MDHEN and CDR2 SYDVKM. The CDR3 runs to 17 residues. The whole variable domain, filled in from reference TRBV28 and TRBJ2-1, reads DVKVTQSSRYLVKRTGEKVFLECVQDMDHENMFWYRQDPGLGLRLIYFSYDVKMKEKGDIPEGYSVSREKKERFSLILESASTNQTSMYLCASSPRTSGSSYNEQFFGPGTRLTVL.

Concerning this clone: A much larger clone differs from this one at a single base, so this may be a read error. The chain employs TRBV28 and TRBJ1-4; D is ambiguous. CDR3 size: 13 residues. Germline lookup yields CDR1 MDHEN and CDR2 SYDVKM. For the CDR3, the DNA is TGTGCCTGTATGGCGACAATCAATGAAGAACTGTTTTTT. Residues: CACMATINEELFF.

The chain joins TRBV5-4 to TRBJ1-1, with a tentative D call TRBD1 (6 bases). Between the trimmed V and J ends, which lost 0 bases and 4 bases, there was a span of 10 bases. The CDR3 length is 14 residues. The V gene's germline CDR1 is SGHNT and CDR2 YYREEE (reference sequence). CDR3 residues: CASSLVAQGTEAFF. CDR3 DNA: TGTGCCAGCAGCTTGGTCGCACAGGGCACTGAAGCTTTCTTT. Full variable domain (remainder filled in from reference TRBV5-4 and TRBJ1-1): ETGVTQSPTHLIKTRGQQVTLRCSSQSGHNTVSWYQQALGQGPQFIFQYYREEENGRGNFPPRFSGLQFPNYSSELNVNALELDDSALYLCASSLVAQGTEAFFGQGTRLTVV.

V and J are TRBV7-9 and TRBJ2-7; D might be TRBD1 (8 bases). The germline V gene encodes CDR1 SEHNR and CDR2 FQNEAQ (reference sequence). V dropped 4 bases and J dropped 3 bases, with 13 bases sitting between them. This CDR3 has 14 amino acids. The CDR3 bases are TGTGCCAGCAGCTCTACAGGGGGGGTCTACGAGCAGTACTTC. This sequence encodes CASSSTGGVYEQYF.

The chain has TRBV18 and TRBJ1-3; D is unclear. The CDR3 length is 13 residues. Trimming left V 4 bases short and J 2 bases short, with 6 bases between. CDR1 is KGHSH, CDR2 LQKENI, per germline. CDR3 amino acids: CASSREAGNTIYF. The CDR3 nucleotides read TGTGCCAGCTCACGGGAAGCTGGAAACACCATATATTTT.

This clone was found many times. This chain connects TRBV9 to TRBJ2-3, with 8 positions matching TRBD2. The V gene's germline CDR1 is SGDLS and CDR2 YYNGEE. The CDR3 sequence is 14 residues long. V gave up 7 bases and J gave up 2 bases; unmatched junction bases: 6. CDR3 sequence reads: CASGSSGTTDTQYF. The CDR3 DNA reads as TGTGCCAGCGGGAGTAGCGGGACCACAGATACGCAGTATTTT.

The V call is TRBV6-5, the J call TRBJ2-7; 9 bases are shared with TRBD2. The germline V gene encodes CDR1 MNHEY and CDR2 SVGAGI. The CDR3 contains 15 residues. V dropped 6 bases and J dropped 3; count of bases not matched to a gene: 9. The CDR3 is CASSRYSGSYYEQYF. CDR3 nucleotides: TGTGCCAGCAGCCGCTATAGCGGGAGCTACTACGAGCAGTACTTC.

V and J are TRBV6-5 and TRBJ2-6, with D possibly matching TRBD1 (6 bases). Trimming removed 5 bases from V and 4 bases from J, with 12 bases in between. The CDR3 length is 15 residues. Germline V gene lookup returns CDR1 MNHEY and CDR2 SVGAGI. CDR3 protein: CASSKGEFGANVLTF. In DNA, the CDR3 is TGTGCCAGCAGTAAGGGGGAGTTCGGGGCCAACGTCCTGACTTTC.

As regards this clone: A read error is the likely source, as a far larger clone sits one nucleotide away. This chain connects TRBV11-2 to TRBJ1-4, with D tentatively TRBD1 (5 bases). The CDR3 is 15 amino acids. CDR1 and CDR2 (germline): SGHAT, FQNNGV. Trimming removed 1 base at V and 1 base at J, with 7 bases between. CDR3 sequence: CASSLGGETNEKLFF. CDR3 nucleotides: TGTGCCAGCAGCTTAGGGGGGGAAACTAATGAAAAACTGTTTTTT.

DNA of the CDR3: TGCAGCGTTTCCGGGACCAGGGGTACGCAGTATTTT. Encoded protein: CSVSGTRGTQYF. V usage is TRBV29-1 and J usage is TRBJ2-3, with D tentatively TRBD1 (6 bases). V lost 5 bases and J 8 bases, leaving 14 bases between the germline ends. Germline lookup yields CDR1 SQVTM and CDR2 ANQGSEA. The CDR3 is 12 amino acids.

The rearrangement links TRBV18 to TRBJ2-7, with 7 bases fitting TRBD1. With 2 bases clipped from V and 3 bases from J, the junction kept 4 bases outside the gene matches. The CDR3 extends over 14 amino acids. CDR1 KGHSH and CDR2 LQKENI come from the germline V gene. DNA of the CDR3: TGTGCCAGCTCACCAAGGGGACAGCTCTACGAGCAGTACTTC. Amino acids: CASSPRGQLYEQYF.

V gene TRBV5-4 combines with J gene TRBJ1-1; tentatively, D is TRBD1 (6 bases). The CDR3 has 19 residues. Germline V gives CDR1 SGHNT, CDR2 YYREEE (reference sequence). Trimming shortened V by 4 bases and J by 0 bases, and 25 bases separated the two germline ends. CDR3 residues: CASSPSSGQWYRMNTEAFF. CDR3 nucleotide sequence: TGTGCCAGCAGCCCGTCCTCCGGACAGTGGTATAGGATGAACACTGAAGCTTTCTTT.

This clone was counted a single time. The chain joins TRBV28 to TRBJ1-2; TRBD1 agrees at 9 bases. V was clipped by 6 bases and J by 4 bases; unmatched bases: 6. Germline V CDR1 and CDR2: MDHEN, SYDVKM. This CDR3 is built from 14 residues. The CDR3 bases are TGTGCCAGCAGGACACAGGGGGCGCCCTATGGCTACACCTTC. It yields the protein CASRTQGAPYGYTF.

The chain employs TRBV4-2 and TRBJ1-2; 9 positions agree with TRBD1. This CDR3 is 14 amino acids long. The trim removed 3 bases at V and 5 bases at J, leaving 4 bases unmatched. The germline V gene encodes CDR1 LGHNA and CDR2 YNFKEQ. CDR3 nucleotides: TGTGCCAGCAGCCAGGATGGACAGGGGTATGGCTACACCTTC. Protein sequence: CASSQDGQGYGYTF.